These 18 T cell receptor beta chains came from one sample sequenced in a study of cytomegalovirus exposure and HLA in healthy donors. It was with 60 Vbeta and 13 Jbeta primers that the PCR ran. Clones were read by immunoSEQ multiplex PCR, and TCRdb kept only the in-frame ones, dropping some. The sample lists about 130,000 clones, more than 65% seen once, with around 3% in the top ten. Sequencing was carried out using PBMCs. Receptors originate from a woman between 18 and 29 years old in good health and CMV-seropositive.

This clone was seen just once. J is TRBJ1-4 and V is TRBV5-5; 7 nucleotides agree with TRBD1. The CDR3 loop spans 15 amino acids. The ends lost 4 bases at V and 8 bases at J; junction bases unmatched: 11. Germline CDR1 is SGHKS and CDR2 is YYEKEE (reference sequence). CDR3 region: CASSVTGKSGEKLFF. The CDR3 DNA sequence: TGTGCCAGCAGCGTGACAGGGAAGTCGGGGGAAAAACTGTTTTTT.

In regard to this clone: Its ends do not fully match the called genes, so a read error is possible. The identical CDR3 is also encoded by other nucleotide sequences in the sample. The rearrangement uses TRBV7-9 and TRBJ2-5, with D perhaps matching TRBD1 (5 bases). Germline V gives CDR1 SEHNR, CDR2 FQNEAQ (reference sequence). The CDR3 length is 13 residues. Here the CDR3 reads CASSLRQYETQYF. The CDR3 nucleotides read TGCGCCAGCAGCTTGAGACAGTACGAGACCCAGTACTTC.

Points on this clone: Other DNA sequences in this sample translate to the same CDR3. The J gene is TRBJ2-2, the V gene TRBV19; perhaps TRBD2 as D (7 bases). In germline, CDR1 is LNHDA, CDR2 SQIVND (reference sequence). Trimming removed 3 bases at V and 3 bases at J, with 11 bases between. The CDR3 contains 15 residues. The CDR3 DNA follows: TGTGCCAGTAGTATCACGGGGGGCCACACCGGGGAGCTGTTTTTT. Residues: CASSITGGHTGELFF.

This clone came up once. V gene TRBV7-8 combines with J gene TRBJ1-1; perhaps TRBD1 as D (5 bases). Germline assignment: CDR1 SGHVS and CDR2 FQNEAQ. V lost 5 bases and J 1 base, leaving 8 bases between the germline ends. The CDR3 consists of 13 residues. The DNA for the CDR3 is TGTGCCAGCAGCCTCGACAGGAACACTGAAGCTTTCTTT. Translated, it gives CASSLDRNTEAFF.

As to this clone: Compared with germline, one end of the junction differs, possibly owing to a read error. The chain employs TRBV7-2 and TRBJ1-5; D uncertain. CDR3 length: 16 amino acids. Germline assignment: CDR1 SGHTA and CDR2 FQGNSA. This CDR3 is CASSSPGASTNRPQHF. CDR3 DNA: TGTGCCAGCAGCTCCCCGGGAGCCTCAACTAATCGGCCCCAGCATTTT.

The chain employs TRBV6-1 and TRBJ1-3; 8 nucleotides line up with TRBD1. Germline values: CDR1 MNHNS, CDR2 SASEGT. This CDR3 spans 14 amino acids. V was clipped by 5 bases and J by 3 bases; unmatched bases: 3. The CDR3 sequence is CASSQGAIGNTIYF. The CDR3 DNA is TGTGCCAGCAGTCAGGGGGCGATTGGAAACACCATATATTTT.

The chain has TRBV6-1 and TRBJ2-2, with a tentative D call TRBD1 (6 bases). The CDR3 spans 13 residues. Germline V gives CDR1 MNHNS, CDR2 SASEGT. Trimming removed 8 bases at V and 7 bases at J, with 14 bases between. Written as DNA, the CDR3 is TGTGCCAGCGCTGGCAGGGGCGACGGGGAGCTGTTTTTT. This sequence encodes CASAGRGDGELFF.

This rearrangement joins TRBV6-1 to TRBJ1-5, with 7 bases matching TRBD1. Germline V gives CDR1 MNHNS, CDR2 SASEGT. The CDR3 sequence is 15 residues long. After removal of 3 bases from V and 7 bases from J, the junction contained 9 bases not matched to a gene. For the CDR3, the DNA is TGTGCCAGCAGTGACTCGACAGGGTTAGGGCAGCCCCAGCATTTT. Translation: CASSDSTGLGQPQHF.

The chain couples TRBV9 to TRBJ2-1; TRBD2 might be the D (5 bases). The CDR3 covers 13 residues. Trimming removed 4 bases from V and 1 base from J, with 6 bases in between. Per germline, CDR1 SGDLS and CDR2 YYNGEE. CDR3 in DNA: TGTGCCAGCAGCCGGGGTTCCTACAATGAGCAGTTCTTC. Its translation is CASSRGSYNEQFF. Filled out from reference TRBV9 and TRBJ2-1, the complete variable domain reads DSGVTQTPKHLITATGQRVTLRCSPRSGDLSVYWYQQSLDQGLQFLIQYYNGEERAKGNILERFSAQQFPDLHSELNLSSLELGDSALYFCASSRGSYNEQFFGPGTRLTVL.

V usage is TRBV27 and J usage is TRBJ2-7; no clear D. This CDR3 region has 11 residues. The germline V gene has CDR1 MNHEY and CDR2 SMNVEV (reference sequence). V lost 8 bases and J 2 bases, leaving 7 bases between the germline ends. In DNA, the CDR3 is TGTGCCAGCTCTACCCCCTACGAGCAGTACTTC. It specifies CASSTPYEQYF.

The chain links TRBV5-6 to TRBJ1-2; weak D call: TRBD1 (6 bases). Germline assignment: CDR1 SGHDT and CDR2 YYEEEE. V was trimmed by 4 bases and J by 3 bases, leaving 16 bases between them. The CDR3 spans 15 residues. DNA for the CDR3: TGTGCCAGCAGCGTGGGGGGCAGGGTGGACTATGGCTACACCTTC. Translating it yields CASSVGGRVDYGYTF.

J is TRBJ1-2 and V is TRBV19; unclear D gene. Trimming took off 1 base at V and 4 bases at J, with 13 bases between the two ends. This CDR3 has 15 amino acids. Germline V gene sequence: CDR1 LNHDA, CDR2 SQIVND (reference sequence). In DNA form, the CDR3 reads TGTGCCAGTAGTATAGCCGACGGAGTACTCTATGGCTACACCTTC. It translates to CASSIADGVLYGYTF.

The chain links TRBV23-1 to TRBJ1-5; 10 nucleotides align to TRBD1. TRBV23-1 is annotated as an ORF whose role is uncertain. Trimming removed 3 bases from V and 6 bases from J; junction bases left unmatched: 14. The CDR3 sequence is 18 residues long. CDR3 in amino acids: CASSHSTSGQGCCQPQHF. The CDR3 DNA reads TGCGCCAGCAGTCATTCCACATCGGGACAGGGGTGTTGTCAGCCCCAGCATTTT.

The chain has TRBV29-1 and TRBJ2-5; D may be TRBD1 (6 bases). V gave up 2 bases and J gave up 1 base, with 14 bases separating them. The length of the CDR3 is 15 residues. Germline CDR1 reads SQVTM; CDR2 reads ANQGSEA. The CDR3, as DNA: TGCAGCGTTGAATCATCGGAGGACAGCCAAGAGACCCAGTACTTC. It specifies CSVESSEDSQETQYF.

The rearrangement uses TRBV6-1 and TRBJ1-2; maybe TRBD1 (5 bases). Trimming took 4 bases from V and 2 from J, leaving 11 bases between them. Germline CDR1 and CDR2: MNHNS and SASEGT. The CDR3 consists of 14 residues. CDR3 sequence reads: CASSGQLRNYGYTF. In nucleotides, the CDR3 is TGTGCCAGCAGTGGACAGTTGCGCAACTATGGCTACACCTTC.

The sample holds a few counts of this clone. The chain couples TRBV6-4 to TRBJ2-3; TRBD2 aligns across 7 bases. The CDR3 is 16 amino acids. Germline CDR1 and CDR2: MRHNA and SNTAGT. After removal of 0 bases from V and 2 bases from J, the junction contained 5 bases not matched to a gene. The CDR3 here is CASSDSAGDLTDTQYF. As DNA, the CDR3 is TGTGCCAGCAGTGACTCTGCGGGGGACCTCACAGATACGCAGTATTTT.

This chain uses TRBV5-1 with TRBJ2-2; 10 nucleotides align to TRBD1. From germline, CDR1 is SGHRS and CDR2 YFSETQ. The J segment lost 6 bases and the V segment lost 4 bases, leaving 9 bases of the junction unmatched. The CDR3 is 16 residues long. The CDR3 region has the DNA TGCGCCAGCAGCCAGGGGACAGGGGAGGCCTCCGGGGAGCTGTTTTTT. Its translation: CASSQGTGEASGELFF. Using reference TRBV5-1 and TRBJ2-2 for the parts outside the CDR3, the full variable domain is KAGVTQTPRYLIKTRGQQVTLSCSPISGHRSVSWYQQTPGQGLQFLFEYFSETQRNKGNFPGRFSGRQFSNSRSEMNVSTLELGDSALYLCASSQGTGEASGELFFGEGSRLTVL.

This clone has just one count. This chain joins TRBV18 and TRBJ2-1, with 8 bases lining up with TRBD1. There are 16 residues in the CDR3. Germline lookup yields CDR1 KGHSH and CDR2 LQKENI. Trimming at V came to 3 bases and at J to 4 bases, leaving 8 bases not matched to a gene. The CDR3 protein is CASSPLGQEVYNEQFF. CDR3 sequence (DNA): TGTGCCAGCTCACCGTTGGGACAGGAGGTGTACAATGAGCAGTTCTTC.